The present T cell receptor beta chain was sequenced within a study of shared clonotypes between healthy human individuals (TCRdb year 2020). For the study in its entirety: The cohort included three men and a couple of women between 18 and 49 years of age. To increase sequencing depth and limit assay-specific biases, different laboratories used diverse techniques to prepare libraries and sequence TCR repertoires. Each donor's leukapheresis produced roughly between about 0.8 and 8.9 billion PBMCs. For each donor, CD4 naive and CD4 memory were each run on three plates, CD8 naive on two plates, and CD8 memory on one plate. To estimate repertoire size and how much clonotypes are shared between individuals, the study performed deep sequencing of blood TCR repertoires from five healthy adults.

TCR CDR3 regions were amplified from genomic DNA by multiplex PCR using the deep immunoSEQ assay. For each cell subset, the extracted genomic DNA was distributed evenly across all wells of several immunoSEQ 96-well plates, and each plate served as one replicate. For sorted subsets, about 200 ng genomic DNA, equal to some 30,000 T cell genomes, was loaded into each replicate PCR. The purified libraries were quantified using a Qubit 3.0 fluorometer, sized with a Bioanalyzer 2100, and then quantified again using the KAPA Library Quantification kit. Each immunoSEQ 96-well plate was sequenced on its own single-read 150-cycle Illumina NextSeq 550 flow cell. The paper's data handling went like this. The immunoSEQ output contained only junctional sequences without quality scores, so filtering could not match that applied to full-length reads. To assign V/J genes and CDR3, sequences were annotated using PyIR, a Python wrapper for IgBLAST v1.9, with IMGT germline references. Reads were removed for weak V/J assignments (E-value above 1e-6), missing CDR3, stop codons, out-of-frame junctions, or ambiguous translated residues. V3J clonotypes were defined by identical inferred V gene, J gene, and CDR3 amino acid sequence. The percentage overlap between two repertoires was calculated by dividing the number of shared unique clonotypes by the size of the smaller repertoire. RTK rarefaction, the Chao1 estimator, and Recon v2.1 estimates of unobserved clonotypes were used to assess repertoire richness. For all TCRbeta clonotypes obtained by the gDNA method from a few donors, generation probabilities were computed with OLGA. TCRdb limited this immuneACCESS table to in-frame rearrangements with V and J called. A share of clones is missing; checked studies link under half to unresolved V genes, and the rest is unexplained. D and trimming were read from the DNA, whereas the V and J calls and clone size are those reported in that table. This sample gives about 1.5 million clones in total; 96% of them show up just once. The top ten clonotypes cover about 1% of the sample.

CDR1 and CDR2 (SNHLY, FYNNEI) derive from the germline V gene. Compared with germline, V lacks 6 bases and J lacks 2 bases; bases without a gene match: 19. Its CDR3 holds 20 amino acids, cysteine through phenylalanine. Just the 60-base CDR3 DNA is kept, in frame starting at base 1. Overall study outcomes, separate from this receptor: Estimated clonotype richness was generally larger for naive than for memory subsets. Because the study included a small number of donors, the genetic and exposure-history diversity represented was limited. Pairwise subsampling led to the expectation that sequencing depth would affect the degree of clonotype sharing among donors. Sampling was restricted to blood, and TCR repertoires in tissue are likely to differ from TCR repertoires in blood. Roughly 5% of naive CD4, more than 3% of naive CD8, roughly 2.4% of memory CD4, and around 0.4% of memory CD8 clonotypes were shared across four donors. Compared with non-shared clonotypes, the clonotypes found in all four sorted-subset donors had higher generation probabilities. Incomplete sequencing was indicated by rarefaction of sorted-subset datasets, despite the large sequencing depth.

The donors were healthy, HIV-negative adults who had no recently reported acute infections or vaccinations. Every donor was a Caucasian adult living in Nashville, Tennessee, USA. CD4+ T cells were enriched through magnetic negative selection, after which naive cells were positively selected on CD45RA and the remaining negative fraction served as the memory subset. After blood collection by leukapheresis, PBMCs were isolated using Ficoll-Histopaque density gradient centrifugation and then cryopreserved in the vapor phase of liquid nitrogen. Purity and quantity of every magnetically sorted T cell population were checked by analytical flow cytometry. Genomic DNA was isolated from each sorted fraction and quantified by UV absorbance on a Nanodrop 2000c. Remarks on this clone: Its specific antigen is unknown. Per-base quality was not reported, and no clone a single base away is much larger than it.

The sample comprised naive CD4+ T cells sorted from blood. Interpreted using the paper, the cell subset or site label stands for: CD45RA+ positively selected. The rearranged chain carries TRBV2 and TRBJ2-1, and 10 bases in between align with TRBD2. This TCR was recovered from a man aged 25 to 40 in good health. The nucleotide sequence reads as follows: TGTGCCAGCAGAAGAAGCCTAGCGGGAGAAGGTAGTAGCCCCTACAATGAGCAGTTCTTC. It specifies CASRRSLAGEGSSPYNEQFF.